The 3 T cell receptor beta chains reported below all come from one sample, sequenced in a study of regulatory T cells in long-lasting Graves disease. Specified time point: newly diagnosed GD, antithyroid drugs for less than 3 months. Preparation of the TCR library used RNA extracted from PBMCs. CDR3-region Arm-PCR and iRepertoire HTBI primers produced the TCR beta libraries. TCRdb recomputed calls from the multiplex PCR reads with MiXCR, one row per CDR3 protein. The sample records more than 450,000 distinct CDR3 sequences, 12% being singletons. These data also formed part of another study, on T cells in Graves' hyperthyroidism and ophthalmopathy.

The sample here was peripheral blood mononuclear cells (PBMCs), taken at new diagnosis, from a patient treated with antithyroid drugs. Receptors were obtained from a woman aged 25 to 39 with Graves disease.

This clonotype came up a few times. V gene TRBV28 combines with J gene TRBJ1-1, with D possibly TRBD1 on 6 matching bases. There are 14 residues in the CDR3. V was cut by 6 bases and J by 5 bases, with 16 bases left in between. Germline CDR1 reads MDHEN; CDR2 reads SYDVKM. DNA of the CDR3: TGTGCCAGCAGGTTCTCCCTAGGGGGGACTGAAGCTTTCTTT. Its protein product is CASRFSLGGTEAFF.

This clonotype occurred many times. CDR3 in amino acids: CATSDGGQREQFF. CDR3 DNA sequence: TGTGCCACCAGTGATGGTGGACAACGTGAGCAGTTCTTC. V gene TRBV24-1 combines with J gene TRBJ2-1; maybe TRBD1 (5 bases). V shed 3 bases and J shed 9 bases, with 11 bases lying between them. The CDR3 sequence is 13 residues long. The germline CDR1 and CDR2 sequences are KGHDR and SFDVKD.

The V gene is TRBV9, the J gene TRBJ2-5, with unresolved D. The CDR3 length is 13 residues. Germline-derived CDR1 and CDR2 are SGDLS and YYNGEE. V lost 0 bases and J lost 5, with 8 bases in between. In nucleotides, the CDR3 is TGTGCCAGCAGCGTAGGGGTGCTGGAGACCCAGTACTTC. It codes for CASSVGVLETQYF.